A single sample gave rise to the 30 T cell receptor beta chains below, sequenced in a study of post-analysis software for immune sequencing data. General study points: There were five TRBV segments more frequent in patients than controls, and TRBV5-6, TRBV5-1 and TRBV20-1 were among them.

Every TCR beta cDNA library bore unique molecular identifiers. TCRdb reprocessed the PCR reads with MiXCR, giving one entry per CDR3 protein. Of roughly 800,000 distinct CDR3 sequences in the sample, about 32% were seen once. These receptors have no known antigen. Sequencing used blood. These receptors all come from a girl under 18 with multiple sclerosis.

This chain uses TRBV28 with TRBJ2-4; 11 nucleotides agree with TRBD1. The tail of the sequence fits TRBJ2-7 better, so the J call may be wrong. This CDR3 spans 14 amino acids. Germline V gives CDR1 MDHEN, CDR2 SYDVKM. The CDR3 sequence: CASSLGDRGDEQYF. CDR3 nucleotide sequence: TGTGCCAGCAGTTTAGGGGACAGGGGGGACGAGCAGTACTTC.

The rearrangement joins TRBV4-3 to TRBJ2-6, with D uncertain. Deletions cut 2 bases from V and 0 bases from J, with 11 bases between. CDR1 LGHNA and CDR2 YSLEER come from the germline V gene. This CDR3 spans 17 amino acids. The CDR3 bases are TGCGCCAGCAGCCAAAGTGAGAGTAGCTCTGGGGCCAACGTCCTGACTTTC. Amino acids: CASSQSESSSGANVLTF.

The chain joins TRBV28 to TRBJ1-2, with D unclear. CDR1 is MDHEN and CDR2 is SYDVKM in the germline V gene. Trimming cost V 1 base and J 6 bases, with 18 bases left between them. This CDR3 is built from 16 residues. For the CDR3, the DNA is TGTGCCAGCAGTTTATCGGTCGGCCCAGCTGCGAATGGCTACACCTTC. It translates to CASSLSVGPAANGYTF.

The chain couples TRBV29-1 to TRBJ2-7; TRBD2 might be the D (6 bases). The V gene lost 4 bases and the J gene lost 2 bases, with 18 bases spanning the gap. This CDR3 contains 15 residues. Per the germline V gene, CDR1 is SQVTM and CDR2 is ANQGSEA. For the CDR3, the DNA is TGCAGCGTTGTACGGGAGCCCGCCCCCCCCTACGAGCAGTACTTC. The encoded protein is CSVVREPAPPYEQYF.

This clonotype was detected only a few times. A much larger clone differs from this one at a single base, so this may be a read error. This rearrangement joins TRBV7-2 to TRBJ2-7; TRBD1 might be the D (5 bases). The DNA end is more similar to TRBJ2-5, so the J call may be wrong. CDR3 size: 11 residues. Germline lookup yields CDR1 SGHTA and CDR2 FQGNSA. CDR3 sequence (DNA): TGTGCCGGCAGCAGGGTAGAGACCCAGTACTTC. Amino acid sequence: CAGSRVETQYF.

This clonotype showed up many times. The rearrangement joins TRBV20-1 to TRBJ2-5; D perhaps matches TRBD2 (6 bases). Germline V gives CDR1 DFQATT, CDR2 SNEGSKA (reference sequence). The length of the CDR3 is 12 residues. The V and J ends lost 7 bases and 1 base respectively, with 10 bases between them. Here the CDR3 DNA reads TGCAGTGGGTCTAGCGCCCAAGAGACCCAGTACTTC. It yields the protein CSGSSAQETQYF.

Regarding this clonotype: A much larger clone is a single base away; this may be a read error. This chain connects TRBV20-1 to TRBJ2-3, with 9 bases fitting TRBD2. Germline CDR1 DFQATT, CDR2 SNEGSKA (reference sequence). The CDR3 runs 15 residues. CDR3 nucleotide sequence: TGCAGTGCCCTCCGGGTAGCGGGAGACCCAGATGCGCAGTATTTT. It codes for CSALRVAGDPDAQYF.

This clonotype was recorded a few times. The chain joins TRBV6-6 to TRBJ1-2, with unresolved D. The V end lost 6 bases, the J end lost 0 bases, and 8 bases lay between the germline ends. Germline assignment: CDR1 MNHNY and CDR2 SVGAGI (reference sequence). This CDR3 contains 13 residues. CDR3 loop: CASRNGANYGYTF. The CDR3 nucleotides read TGTGCCAGCAGGAACGGAGCTAACTATGGCTACACCTTC.

This rearrangement joins TRBV27 to TRBJ2-3; tentative D call: TRBD2 (7 bases). CDR1 MNHEY and CDR2 SMNVEV come from the germline V gene (reference sequence). Trimming removed 9 bases at V and 3 bases at J, with 16 bases between. This CDR3 is 14 amino acids long. For the CDR3, the DNA is TGTGCCAGTCAACGGGGGGCCATGACAGATACGCAGTATTTT. Protein product: CASQRGAMTDTQYF.

The chain links TRBV20-1 to TRBJ1-5; D might be TRBD1 (5 bases). The CDR3 sequence is 12 residues long. The V gene lost 2 bases and the J gene lost 7 bases, with 9 bases spanning the gap. The V gene's germline CDR1 is DFQATT and CDR2 SNEGSKA (reference sequence). The chain's CDR3 is CSARQGEQPQHF. CDR3 bases: TGCAGTGCTAGACAGGGCGAGCAGCCCCAGCATTTT.

The chain employs TRBV7-2 and TRBJ1-5; 9 bases map to TRBD1. The V and J ends lost 2 bases and 9 bases, in that order; junction bases with no gene match: 11. This CDR3 is 16 amino acids long. The germline gives CDR1 SGHTA, CDR2 FQGNSA. The CDR3 reads CASSLFVGQGSGPQHF. CDR3 DNA: TGTGCCAGCAGCTTATTTGTGGGACAGGGTTCGGGGCCCCAGCATTTT.

J is TRBJ2-1 and V is TRBV5-5; tentatively, D is TRBD2 (6 bases). Trimming stripped 0 bases from V and 4 bases from J, with 11 bases between. From germline, CDR1 is SGHKS and CDR2 YYEKEE (reference sequence). The CDR3 covers 15 residues. The CDR3 here is CASSLGGGQYNEQFF. CDR3 DNA: TGTGCCAGCAGCTTGGGTGGAGGGCAATACAATGAGCAGTTCTTC.

CDR3 residues: CASSGQGSNTEAFF. Here the CDR3 DNA reads TGTGCCAGCAGTGGGCAGGGATCGAACACTGAAGCTTTCTTT. The rearrangement uses TRBV2 and TRBJ1-1; D may be TRBD1 (5 bases). Germline values: CDR1 SNHLY, CDR2 FYNNEI. Trimming removed 4 bases at V and 1 base at J, with 10 bases between. The CDR3 has 14 amino acids.

The V and J genes are TRBV7-2 and TRBJ2-7; D is ambiguous. The V end lost 2 bases, the J end lost 7 bases, and 9 bases lay between the germline ends. The CDR3 is made up of 12 amino acids. In germline, CDR1 is SGHTA, CDR2 FQGNSA. The CDR3 spells CASSLILNEQYF. As DNA, the CDR3 is TGTGCCAGCAGCTTAATTCTTAATGAGCAGTACTTC.

The rearrangement joins TRBV3-1 to TRBJ2-5; D unresolved. The CDR3 consists of 16 residues. Germline V gives CDR1 LGHDT, CDR2 YNNKEL (reference sequence). Deletions cut 0 bases from V and 3 bases from J, with 14 bases between. CDR3 bases: TGTGCCAGCAGCCAAGATTATGGGCGGCCTAAAGAGACCCAGTACTTC. It is translated as CASSQDYGRPKETQYF.

Written as DNA, the CDR3 is TGCGCCAGCAGCTTGGGGGGCCGGAGGGAGTTCTTC. Its protein product is CASSLGGRREFF. The V and J genes are TRBV5-1 and TRBJ2-1; a weak D match, TRBD2 (6 bases). The CDR3 is 12 amino acids. CDR1 and CDR2 (germline): SGHRS, YFSETQ. V was shortened by 0 bases and J by 14 bases, with 12 bases between the two germline ends. Filled out from reference TRBV5-1 and TRBJ2-1, the complete variable domain reads KAGVTQTPRYLIKTRGQQVTLSCSPISGHRSVSWYQQTPGQGLQFLFEYFSETQRNKGNFPGRFSGRQFSNSRSEMNVSTLELGDSALYLCASSLGGRREFFGPGTRLTVL.

This sequence joins TRBV12-3 or TRBV12-4 and TRBJ1-4; unclear D gene. CDR3 size: 15 residues. Trimming took 6 bases from V and 8 from J, leaving 19 bases between them. The CDR3 here is CASSPGSRVGEKLFF. The CDR3 region has the DNA TGTGCCAGCAGCCCCGGGTCCCGGGTCGGAGAAAAACTGTTTTTT.

This clonotype turned up a few times. This chain links TRBV2 with TRBJ2-5, with D possibly matching TRBD2 (6 bases). This CDR3 comprises 14 residues. V lost 3 bases and J 5 bases, leaving 13 bases between the germline ends. In germline, CDR1 is SNHLY, CDR2 FYNNEI. This CDR3 is CASSEEGRGETQYF. CDR3 nucleotide sequence: TGTGCCAGCAGTGAGGAGGGACGGGGGGAGACCCAGTACTTC.

This clonotype was counted once. The junction departs from germline at one end; a sequencing error may be responsible. V is TRBV29-1 and J is TRBJ1-2; 7 positions match TRBD1. Germline values: CDR1 SQVTM, CDR2 ANQGSEA. The CDR3 runs 13 residues. The CDR3 coding sequence is TGCAGCGTTGACGGGACAGTTAACTATGGCTTCACCTTC. Its protein is CSVDGTVNYGFTF.

The genes are TRBV10-3 and TRBJ2-4; the match to TRBD2 covers 12 bases. With the DNA end fitting TRBJ2-7 better, the J assignment may be wrong. The CDR3 loop spans 14 amino acids. Germline values: CDR1 ENHRY, CDR2 SYGVKD. Written as DNA, the CDR3 is TGTGCCATCAGTGAGGGACTAGCGGGGTACGAGCAGTACTTC. It translates to CAISEGLAGYEQYF.

The V and J genes are TRBV18 and TRBJ1-1; D unresolved. Germline loops: CDR1 KGHSH, CDR2 LQKENI. The CDR3 runs 12 residues. V was clipped by 6 bases and J by 1 base, with 6 bases between them. The CDR3 protein is CASSAPNTEAFF. CDR3 DNA sequence: TGTGCCAGCTCTGCCCCGAACACTGAAGCTTTCTTT.

This clonotype was counted a single time. V usage is TRBV28 and J usage is TRBJ2-4, with TRBD2 as a possible D gene (5 bases). With the DNA end fitting TRBJ2-7 better, the J assignment may be wrong. This CDR3 is built from 13 residues. CDR1 is MDHEN and CDR2 is SYDVKM in the germline V gene. The CDR3 DNA reads TGTGCCAGCAGTCGGGAAACCCCCTACGAGCAGTACTTC. Protein product: CASSRETPYEQYF.

In this sample, this clonotype turned up a few times. The gene calls are TRBV4-2 and TRBJ1-4, with TRBD1 as a possible D gene (6 bases). The CDR3 consists of 15 residues. Trimming shortened V by 4 bases and J by 7 bases, and 16 bases separated the two germline ends. The germline gives CDR1 LGHNA, CDR2 YNFKEQ. CDR3 bases: TGTGCCAGCAGCCGCCCGACAGGCGGGAGTGAAAAACTGTTTTTT. It is translated as CASSRPTGGSEKLFF.

In its sample, this clonotype was seen a few times. This rearrangement joins TRBV2 to TRBJ1-2, with D possibly being TRBD1 (5 bases). The CDR3 contains 14 residues. V lost 4 bases and J lost 4, with 13 bases in between. Germline lookup yields CDR1 SNHLY and CDR2 FYNNEI. CDR3 protein: CASSGDSPGYGYTF. DNA for the CDR3: TGTGCCAGCAGTGGCGACAGTCCTGGCTATGGCTACACCTTC.

This clonotype was found a few times. The chain combines TRBV7-9 with TRBJ1-1; D gene ambiguous. Per the germline V gene, CDR1 is SEHNR and CDR2 is FQNEAQ (reference sequence). Trimming removed 0 bases at V and 8 bases at J, with 10 bases between. This CDR3 has 13 amino acids. CDR3 in DNA: TGTGCCAGCAGCTTAGCGGCCCGATTAGAAGCTTTCTTT. Translated, it gives CASSLAARLEAFF.

The J gene is TRBJ1-2, the V gene TRBV29-1; the D gene is possibly TRBD1 (6 bases). Trimming removed 2 bases from V and 4 bases from J, with 11 bases in between. CDR3 length equals 13 residues. Germline V gene data show CDR1 as SQVTM and CDR2 as ANQGSEA. The CDR3 region has the DNA TGCAGCGTTGAAATGGACAGAGTCTATGGCTACACCTTC. This codes for CSVEMDRVYGYTF. The entire variable domain, with the rest obtained from reference TRBV29-1 and TRBJ1-2, is as follows: SAVISQKPSRDICQRGTSLTIQCQVDSQVTMMFWYRQQPGQSLTLIATANQGSEATYESGFVIDKFPISRPNLTFSTLTVSNMSPEDSSIYLCSVEMDRVYGYTFGSGTRLTVV.

The CDR3 region has the DNA TGTGCCAGCAGCTTAGGCTTCGTAAAAGAGACCCAGTACTTC. Translating it yields CASSLGFVKETQYF. This chain uses TRBV7-2 with TRBJ2-7; D is uncertain. The J call may be faulty, since TRBJ2-5 better matches the DNA end. This CDR3 comprises 14 residues. Per germline, CDR1 SGHTA and CDR2 FQGNSA.

V and J are TRBV20-1 and TRBJ1-4; 8 bases match TRBD1. The V gene's germline CDR1 is DFQATT and CDR2 SNEGSKA (reference sequence). The CDR3 is 15 residues long. Trimming removed 5 bases from V and 0 bases from J; junction bases left unmatched: 5. The CDR3 here is CSADGQGSTNEKLFF. As DNA, the CDR3 is TGCAGTGCTGACGGACAGGGCTCAACTAATGAAAAACTGTTTTTT.

This clonotype was observed a few times. V is TRBV7-2 and J is TRBJ2-6; D is unresolved. Between the trimmed V and J ends, which lost 6 bases and 5 bases, there was a span of 11 bases. CDR1 is SGHTA and CDR2 is FQGNSA in the germline V gene. The CDR3 totals 14 residues. The CDR3 is CASSYLGWANVLTF. CDR3 in DNA: TGTGCCAGCAGTTATTTGGGTTGGGCCAACGTCCTGACTTTC.

The chain links TRBV4-3 to TRBJ2-2; D uncertain. The V end was cut by 0 bases, the J end by 7 bases, with 12 bases between. This CDR3 comprises 15 residues. From germline, CDR1 is LGHNA and CDR2 YSLEER. The CDR3 loop reads CASSQDFHLNGELFF. DNA of the CDR3: TGCGCCAGCAGCCAAGATTTTCACCTAAACGGGGAGCTGTTTTTT.